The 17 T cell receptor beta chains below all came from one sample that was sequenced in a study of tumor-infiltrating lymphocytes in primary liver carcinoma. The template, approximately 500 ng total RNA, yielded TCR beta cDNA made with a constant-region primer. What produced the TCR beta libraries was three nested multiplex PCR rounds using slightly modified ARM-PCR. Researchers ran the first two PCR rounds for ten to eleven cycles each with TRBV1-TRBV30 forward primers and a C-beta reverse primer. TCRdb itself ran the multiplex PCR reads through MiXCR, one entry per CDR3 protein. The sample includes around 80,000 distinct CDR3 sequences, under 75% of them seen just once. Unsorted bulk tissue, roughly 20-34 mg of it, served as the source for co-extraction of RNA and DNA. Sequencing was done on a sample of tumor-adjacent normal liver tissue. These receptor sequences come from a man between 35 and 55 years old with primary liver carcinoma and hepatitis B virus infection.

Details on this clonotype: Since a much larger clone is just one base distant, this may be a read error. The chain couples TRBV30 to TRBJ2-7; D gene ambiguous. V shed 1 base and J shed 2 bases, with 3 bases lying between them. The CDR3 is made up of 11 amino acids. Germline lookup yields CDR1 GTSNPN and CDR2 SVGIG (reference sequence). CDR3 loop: CAWSGTYEQYF. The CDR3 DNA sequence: TGTGCCTGGAGTGGAACCTACGAGCAGTACTTC.

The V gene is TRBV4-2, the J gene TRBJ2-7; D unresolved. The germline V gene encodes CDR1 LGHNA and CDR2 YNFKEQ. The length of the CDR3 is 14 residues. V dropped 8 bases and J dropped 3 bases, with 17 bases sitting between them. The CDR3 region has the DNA TGTGCCAGCGGCCGAGAAACAGCAGTCTACGAGCAGTACTTC. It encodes CASGRETAVYEQYF.

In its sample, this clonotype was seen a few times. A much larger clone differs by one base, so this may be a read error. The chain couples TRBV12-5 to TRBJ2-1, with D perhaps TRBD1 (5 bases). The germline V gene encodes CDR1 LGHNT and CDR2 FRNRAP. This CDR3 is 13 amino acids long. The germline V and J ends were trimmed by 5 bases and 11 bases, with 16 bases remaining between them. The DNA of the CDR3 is TGTGCTAGTGGTCCCGTGACAGTAGATAAGCAGTTCTTC. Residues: CASGPVTVDKQFF.

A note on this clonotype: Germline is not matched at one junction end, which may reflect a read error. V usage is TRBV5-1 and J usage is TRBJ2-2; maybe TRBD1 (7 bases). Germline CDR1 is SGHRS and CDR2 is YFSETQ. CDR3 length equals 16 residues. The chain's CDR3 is CVSSDLSRGDTGELFF. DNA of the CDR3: TGCGTCAGCTCAGACCTGTCCAGGGGGGACACCGGGGAGCTGTTTTTT.

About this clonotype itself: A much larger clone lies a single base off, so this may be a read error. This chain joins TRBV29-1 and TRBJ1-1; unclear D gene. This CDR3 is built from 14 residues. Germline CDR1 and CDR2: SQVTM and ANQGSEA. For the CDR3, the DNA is TGCAGCGTTGAACTTGGCCTCATGAACGCTGAAGCTTTCTTT. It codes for CSVELGLMNAEAFF.

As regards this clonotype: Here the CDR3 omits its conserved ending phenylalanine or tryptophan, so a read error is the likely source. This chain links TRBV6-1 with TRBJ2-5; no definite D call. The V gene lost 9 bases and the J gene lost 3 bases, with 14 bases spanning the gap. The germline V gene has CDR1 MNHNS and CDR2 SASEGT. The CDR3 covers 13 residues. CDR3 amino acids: CASKGFPKETQYL. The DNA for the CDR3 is TGTGCCAGTAAGGGTTTTCCCAAAGAGACCCAGTACTTG.

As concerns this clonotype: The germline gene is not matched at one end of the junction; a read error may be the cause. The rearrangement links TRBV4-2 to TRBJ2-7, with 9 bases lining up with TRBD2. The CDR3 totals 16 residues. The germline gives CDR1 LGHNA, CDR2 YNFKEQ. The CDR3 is CASNQAASGVSYGQNF. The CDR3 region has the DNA TGTGCCAGCAACCAAGCGGCTAGCGGGGTTTCCTACGGGCAGAACTTC.

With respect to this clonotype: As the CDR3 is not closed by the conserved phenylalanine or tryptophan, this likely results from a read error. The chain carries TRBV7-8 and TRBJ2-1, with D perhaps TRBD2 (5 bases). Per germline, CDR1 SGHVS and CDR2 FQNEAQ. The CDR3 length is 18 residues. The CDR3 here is CLSSPLGGSAVSYNEQFI. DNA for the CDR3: TGTCTTAGCAGCCCGCTTGGAGGCTCAGCGGTCTCCTACAATGAGCAGTTCATC.

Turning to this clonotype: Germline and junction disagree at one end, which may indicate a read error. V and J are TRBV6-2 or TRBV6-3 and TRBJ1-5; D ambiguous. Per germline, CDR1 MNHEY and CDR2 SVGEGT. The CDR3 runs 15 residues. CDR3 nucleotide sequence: TGTGCCAGCAGCTCGCACGGCGGGAGCAATCAGCCCCAACATTTT. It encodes CASSSHGGSNQPQHF.

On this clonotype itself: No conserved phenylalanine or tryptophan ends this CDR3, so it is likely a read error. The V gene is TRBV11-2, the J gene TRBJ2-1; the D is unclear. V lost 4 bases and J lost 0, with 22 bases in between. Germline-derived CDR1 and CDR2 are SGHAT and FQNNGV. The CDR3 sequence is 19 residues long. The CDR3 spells CASSSACGAGLSSYNEQFL. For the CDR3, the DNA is TGTGCCAGCAGCTCAGCTTGCGGAGCCGGCCTGAGCTCCTACAATGAGCAGTTCTTG.

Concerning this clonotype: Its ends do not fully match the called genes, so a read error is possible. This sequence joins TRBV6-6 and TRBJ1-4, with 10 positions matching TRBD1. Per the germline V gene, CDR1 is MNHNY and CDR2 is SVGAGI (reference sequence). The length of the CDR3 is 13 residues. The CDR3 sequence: CATRQGAIEKLFF. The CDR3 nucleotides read TGTGCCACCAGACAGGGGGCGATTGAAAAACTGTTTTTC.

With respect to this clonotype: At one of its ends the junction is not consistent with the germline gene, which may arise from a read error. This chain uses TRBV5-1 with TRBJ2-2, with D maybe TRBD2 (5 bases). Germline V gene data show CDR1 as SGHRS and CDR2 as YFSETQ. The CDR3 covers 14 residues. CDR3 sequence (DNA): TGCGCCAGCAGCTTCCAGGCAAGCACCGGGGAGATGTTTTTT. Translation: CASSFQASTGEMFF.

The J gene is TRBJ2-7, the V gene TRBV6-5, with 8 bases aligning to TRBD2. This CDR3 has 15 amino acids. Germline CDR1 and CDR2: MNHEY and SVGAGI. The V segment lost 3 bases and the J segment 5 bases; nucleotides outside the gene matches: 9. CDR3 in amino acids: CASSYRASGGDEQYF. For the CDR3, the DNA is TGTGCCAGCAGTTATCGGGCCAGCGGGGGCGACGAGCAGTACTTC.

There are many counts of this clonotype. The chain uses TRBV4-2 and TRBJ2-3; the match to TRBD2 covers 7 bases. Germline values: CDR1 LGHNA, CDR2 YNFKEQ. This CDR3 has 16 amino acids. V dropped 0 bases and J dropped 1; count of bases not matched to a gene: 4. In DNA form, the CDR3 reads TGTGCCAGCAGCCAAGAACTAGCGCCACGCACAGATACGCAGTATTTT. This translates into CASSQELAPRTDTQYF.

CDR3 sequence: CAITQKMGEQYF. The CDR3 nucleotides read TGTGCCATCACTCAGAAGATGGGGGAGCAGTACTTC. The rearrangement uses TRBV10-3 and TRBJ2-7; no clear D gene. The germline V gene encodes CDR1 ENHRY and CDR2 SYGVKD. The CDR3 length is 12 residues. V lost 7 bases, J lost 7 bases, and 14 bases lay in between.

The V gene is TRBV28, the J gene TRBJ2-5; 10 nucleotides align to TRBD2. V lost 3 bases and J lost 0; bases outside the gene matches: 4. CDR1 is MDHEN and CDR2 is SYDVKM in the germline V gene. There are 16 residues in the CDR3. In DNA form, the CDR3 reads TGTGCCAGCAGTTTGGCCGGGACTAGCGACCAAGAGACCCAGTACTTC. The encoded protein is CASSLAGTSDQETQYF.

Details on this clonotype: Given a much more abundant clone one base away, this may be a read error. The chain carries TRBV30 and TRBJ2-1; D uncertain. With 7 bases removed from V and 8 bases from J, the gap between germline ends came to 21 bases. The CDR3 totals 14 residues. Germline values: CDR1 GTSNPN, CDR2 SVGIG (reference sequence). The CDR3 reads CALVRLGISYEQFF. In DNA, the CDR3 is TGTGCCTTGGTAAGGTTGGGTATCTCCTATGAGCAGTTCTTC.